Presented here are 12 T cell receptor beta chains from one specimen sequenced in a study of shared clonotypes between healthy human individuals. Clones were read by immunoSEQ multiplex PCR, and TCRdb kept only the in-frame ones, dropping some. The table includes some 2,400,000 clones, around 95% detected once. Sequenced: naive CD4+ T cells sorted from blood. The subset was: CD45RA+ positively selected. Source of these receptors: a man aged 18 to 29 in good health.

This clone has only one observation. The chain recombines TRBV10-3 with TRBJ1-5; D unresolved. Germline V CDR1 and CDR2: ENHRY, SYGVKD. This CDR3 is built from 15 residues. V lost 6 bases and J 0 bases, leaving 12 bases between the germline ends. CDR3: CAISRMGNSNQPQHF. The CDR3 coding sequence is TGTGCCATCAGCCGCATGGGGAATAGCAATCAGCCCCAGCATTTT.

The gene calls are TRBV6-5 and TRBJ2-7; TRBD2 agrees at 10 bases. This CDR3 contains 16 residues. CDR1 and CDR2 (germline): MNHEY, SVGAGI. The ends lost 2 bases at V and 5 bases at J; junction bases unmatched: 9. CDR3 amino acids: CASSYAGLADRDEQYF. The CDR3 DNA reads TGTGCCAGCAGTTACGCCGGACTAGCGGACAGGGACGAGCAGTACTTC.

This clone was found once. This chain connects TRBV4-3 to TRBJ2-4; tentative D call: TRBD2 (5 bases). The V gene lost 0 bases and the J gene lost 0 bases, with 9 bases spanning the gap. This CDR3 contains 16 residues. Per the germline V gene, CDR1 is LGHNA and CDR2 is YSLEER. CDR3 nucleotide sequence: TGCGCCAGCAGCCAAGATACTAGTAGAGCCAAAAACATTCAGTACTTC. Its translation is CASSQDTSRAKNIQYF.

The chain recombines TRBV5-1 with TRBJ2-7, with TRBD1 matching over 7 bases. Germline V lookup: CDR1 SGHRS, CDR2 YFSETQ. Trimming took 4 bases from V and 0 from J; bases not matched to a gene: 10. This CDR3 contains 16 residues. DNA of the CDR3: TGCGCCAGCAGCGAAAACCCCGGGACAGTCTCCTACGAGCAGTACTTC. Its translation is CASSENPGTVSYEQYF.

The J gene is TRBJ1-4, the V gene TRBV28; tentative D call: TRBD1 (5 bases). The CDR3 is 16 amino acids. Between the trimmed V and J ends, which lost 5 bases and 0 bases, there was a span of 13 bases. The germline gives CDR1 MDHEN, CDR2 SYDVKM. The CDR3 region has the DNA TGTGCCAGCAGTCCCCGACAGAGAGCAACTAATGAAAAACTGTTTTTT. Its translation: CASSPRQRATNEKLFF.

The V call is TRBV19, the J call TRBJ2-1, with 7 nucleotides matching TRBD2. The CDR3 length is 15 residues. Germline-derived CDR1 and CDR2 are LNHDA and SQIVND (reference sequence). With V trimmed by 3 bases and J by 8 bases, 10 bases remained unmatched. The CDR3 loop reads CASSINVGGRDEQFF. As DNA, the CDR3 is TGTGCCAGTAGTATTAATGTGGGAGGGCGTGATGAGCAGTTCTTC.

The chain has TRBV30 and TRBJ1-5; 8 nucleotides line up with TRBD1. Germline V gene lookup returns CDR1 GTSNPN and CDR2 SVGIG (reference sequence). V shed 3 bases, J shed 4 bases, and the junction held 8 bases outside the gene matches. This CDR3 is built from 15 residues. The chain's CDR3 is CAWSQTGGVNQPQHF. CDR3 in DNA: TGTGCCTGGAGCCAAACAGGGGGAGTGAATCAGCCCCAGCATTTT. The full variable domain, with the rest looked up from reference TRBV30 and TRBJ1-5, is SQTIHQWPATLVQPVGSPLSLECTVEGTSNPNLYWYRQAAGRGLQLLFYSVGIGQISSEVPQNLSASRPQDRQFILSSKKLLLSDSGFYLCAWSQTGGVNQPQHFGDGTRLSIL.

CDR3 in amino acids: CASRRPDSNQPQHF. The CDR3 DNA reads TGTGCCAGCAGGAGGCCCGATAGCAATCAGCCCCAGCATTTT. This chain connects TRBV6-1 to TRBJ1-5; D gene uncertain. The V end was cut by 6 bases, the J end by 0 bases, with 9 bases between. The CDR3 length is 14 residues. Germline V lookup: CDR1 MNHNS, CDR2 SASEGT.

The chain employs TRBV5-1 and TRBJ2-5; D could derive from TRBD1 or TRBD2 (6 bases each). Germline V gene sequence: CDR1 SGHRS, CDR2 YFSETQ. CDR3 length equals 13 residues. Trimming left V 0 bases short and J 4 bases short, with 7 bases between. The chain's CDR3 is CASSLEGGETQYF. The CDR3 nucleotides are TGCGCCAGCAGCTTGGAGGGGGGAGAGACCCAGTACTTC.

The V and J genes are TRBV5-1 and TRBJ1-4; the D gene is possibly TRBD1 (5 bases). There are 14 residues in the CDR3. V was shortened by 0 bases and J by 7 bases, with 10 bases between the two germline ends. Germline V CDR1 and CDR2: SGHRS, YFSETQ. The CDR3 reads CASSLGQRGEKLFF. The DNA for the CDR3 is TGCGCCAGCAGCTTGGGACAGCGGGGTGAAAAACTGTTTTTT.

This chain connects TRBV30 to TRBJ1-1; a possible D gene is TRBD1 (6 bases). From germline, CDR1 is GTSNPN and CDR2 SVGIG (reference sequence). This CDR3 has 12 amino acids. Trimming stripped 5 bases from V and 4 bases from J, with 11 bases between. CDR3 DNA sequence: TGTGCCTGGCGGAGGGGGAGCACTGAAGCTTTCTTT. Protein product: CAWRRGSTEAFF. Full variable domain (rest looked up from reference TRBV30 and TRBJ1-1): SQTIHQWPATLVQPVGSPLSLECTVEGTSNPNLYWYRQAAGRGLQLLFYSVGIGQISSEVPQNLSASRPQDRQFILSSKKLLLSDSGFYLCAWRRGSTEAFFGQGTRLTVV.

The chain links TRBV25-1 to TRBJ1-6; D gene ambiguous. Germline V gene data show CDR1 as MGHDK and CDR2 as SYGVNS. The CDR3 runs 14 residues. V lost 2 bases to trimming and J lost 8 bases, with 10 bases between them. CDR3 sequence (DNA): TGTGCCAGCAGTGAAAGGTCAGAATATTCACCCCTCCACTTT. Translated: CASSERSEYSPLHF.